This passage covers 32 T cell receptor beta chains from one sample sequenced in a study of low-dose radiotherapy and immunotherapy resistance in tumors. Both TCRalpha and TCRbeta chains were reverse transcribed with V-gene-specific primers. Over approximately 20 PCR cycles, TCRs were amplified from a constant-region primer and V-primer adapter. One entry per CDR3 protein, called by TCRdb with MiXCR from the reads. The sample lists 6,000 to 9,000 distinct CDR3 sequences, around 80% seen once, with 5% to 6.5% in the top ten. The receptors stem from a human donor with advanced metastatic prostate, ovarian, gallbladder or colorectal cancer (not recorded which). This table probably holds off-target reads from a library built for another chain.

The chain links TRBV12-3 or TRBV12-4 to TRBJ2-1; D remains ambiguous. There are 14 residues in the CDR3. V was pared by 3 bases and J by 7 bases, with 13 bases between. The CDR3 DNA sequence: TGTGCCAGCAGTTTTGGCGGCGCAACGAATGAGCAGTTCTTC. Translation: CASSFGGATNEQFF.

This clonotype was recorded once. V and J are TRBV5-4 and TRBJ2-5; D gene ambiguous. The CDR3 has 13 amino acids. The V end lost 0 bases, the J end lost 2 bases, and 5 bases lay between the germline ends. Germline CDR1 reads SGHNT; CDR2 reads YYREEE (reference sequence). For the CDR3, the DNA is TGTGCCAGCAGCTTGGACCGACAAGAGACCCAGTACTTC. Residues: CASSLDRQETQYF.

In DNA, the CDR3 is TGTGCCAGCGCCCCACAGGGTTCCTCAGAGACCCAGTACTTC. This sequence encodes CASAPQGSSETQYF. The gene calls are TRBV7-3 and TRBJ2-5; perhaps TRBD1 as D (6 bases). V was shortened by 8 bases and J by 4 bases, with 17 bases between the two germline ends. Germline CDR1 SGHTA, CDR2 FQGTGA. The CDR3 sequence is 14 residues long.

The chain employs TRBV6-5 and TRBJ1-5; no clear D gene. Trimming took 0 bases from V and 0 from J, leaving 9 bases between them. CDR3 length equals 16 residues. From germline, CDR1 is MNHEY and CDR2 SVGAGI. In DNA form, the CDR3 reads TGTGCCAGCAGTTACTCATGGGCAGATAGCAATCAGCCCCAGCATTTT. Its translation is CASSYSWADSNQPQHF.

This clonotype was seen only once. J is TRBJ1-4 and V is TRBV2; TRBD1 aligns across 7 bases. This CDR3 has 14 residues. Germline V gene data show CDR1 as SNHLY and CDR2 as FYNNEI. The ends lost 7 bases at V and 3 bases at J; junction bases unmatched: 5. The CDR3 sequence: CASIDRVANEKLFF. CDR3 coding DNA: TGTGCCAGCATTGACAGGGTAGCTAATGAAAAACTGTTTTTT.

The chain recombines TRBV2 with TRBJ2-6; D is ambiguous. This CDR3 is 17 amino acids long. CDR1 is SNHLY and CDR2 is FYNNEI in the germline V gene. V was shortened by 6 bases and J by 0 bases, with 15 bases between the two germline ends. The CDR3 sequence is CASSDPRRVSGANVLTF. DNA of the CDR3: TGTGCCAGCAGCGACCCTCGTAGGGTCTCTGGGGCCAACGTCCTGACTTTC.

The chain couples TRBV12-3 or TRBV12-4 to TRBJ2-5; D not certain. V shed 6 bases and J shed 5 bases, with 13 bases lying between them. This CDR3 contains 13 residues. The DNA of the CDR3 is TGTGCCAGCAGGGAGTCCAGCGAGGAGACCCAGTACTTC. Translating it yields CASRESSEETQYF.

The chain carries TRBV5-1 and TRBJ2-3; weak D call: TRBD2 (5 bases). The V end lost 7 bases, the J end lost 4 bases, and 13 bases lay between the germline ends. The CDR3 consists of 13 residues. Looked up from germline, CDR1 is SGHRS and CDR2 is YFSETQ. The CDR3 sequence is CASSRAPPDTQYF. Here the CDR3 DNA reads TGCGCCAGCTCGCGGGCCCCCCCAGATACGCAGTATTTT.

The rearrangement uses TRBV5-8 and TRBJ1-2; TRBD1 agrees at 7 bases. The CDR3 covers 14 residues. Germline V lookup: CDR1 SGHTS, CDR2 YDEGEE. With V trimmed by 0 bases and J by 3 bases, 2 bases remained unmatched. CDR3: CASSLAGTDYGYTF. DNA of the CDR3: TGTGCCAGCAGCTTGGCCGGGACAGACTATGGCTACACCTTC.

V is TRBV5-6 and J is TRBJ2-7, with TRBD2 matching over 11 bases. The ends lost 0 bases at V and 2 bases at J; junction bases unmatched: 1. Germline CDR1 SGHDT, CDR2 YYEEEE. The length of the CDR3 is 15 residues. The chain's CDR3 is CASSLGLAGTYEQYF. The CDR3 region has the DNA TGTGCCAGCAGCTTGGGACTAGCGGGGACCTACGAGCAGTACTTC.

This sequence joins TRBV28 and TRBJ1-6; possible D gene TRBD1, 6 bases. This CDR3 is 14 amino acids long. The germline CDR1 and CDR2 sequences are MDHEN and SYDVKM. Trimming left V 5 bases short and J 7 bases short, with 12 bases between. CDR3 sequence reads: CASSPQGSNSPLHF. The CDR3 coding sequence is TGTGCCAGCAGTCCACAGGGTTCGAATTCACCCCTCCACTTT.

The V gene is TRBV25-1, the J gene TRBJ2-5; possibly TRBD2 for D (6 bases). The CDR3 runs to 17 residues. Germline CDR1 reads MGHDK; CDR2 reads SYGVNS. V was shortened by 4 bases and J by 8 bases, with 26 bases between the two germline ends. The CDR3 nucleotides read TGTGCCAGCAGTGGATCCCCGGGAGCTGGCGGTTATCAAACCCAGTACTTC. It translates to CASSGSPGAGGYQTQYF.

The chain employs TRBV5-1 and TRBJ2-7; TRBD1 is a possible D gene (6 bases). V lost 0 bases and J lost 7, with 20 bases in between. Germline CDR1 reads SGHRS; CDR2 reads YFSETQ. The CDR3 has 16 residues. This CDR3 is CASSLDVGTPKGEQYF. The CDR3 DNA is TGCGCCAGCAGCTTGGATGTCGGGACACCCAAGGGTGAGCAGTACTTC.

The chain combines TRBV6-1 with TRBJ1-1; D is perhaps TRBD1 (5 bases). This CDR3 has 11 residues. Germline CDR1 and CDR2: MNHNS and SASEGT. V was shortened by 3 bases and J by 9 bases, with 8 bases between the two germline ends. The CDR3 protein is CASSDRVKAFF. CDR3 DNA sequence: TGTGCCAGCAGTGACAGGGTGAAAGCTTTCTTT.

This chain connects TRBV2 to TRBJ2-7; no definite D call. Germline V CDR1 and CDR2: SNHLY, FYNNEI. The CDR3 has 11 amino acids. Trimming took 7 bases from V and 1 from J, leaving 5 bases between them. The CDR3 nucleotides are TGTGCCAGCAAGGAGTCCTACGAGCAGTACTTC. It encodes CASKESYEQYF.

The chain recombines TRBV10-3 with TRBJ2-7; the match to TRBD1 covers 8 bases. V shed 4 bases and J 6 bases; nucleotides not matched to a gene: 2. CDR3 length equals 12 residues. Germline V gives CDR1 ENHRY, CDR2 SYGVKD. Here the CDR3 DNA reads TGTGCCATCAGTGCACAGGGGGGCGAGCAGTACTTC. This translates into CAISAQGGEQYF.

This clonotype is a singleton in its sample. V is TRBV6-1 and J is TRBJ1-2; TRBD1 aligns across 9 bases. The germline V gene has CDR1 MNHNS and CDR2 SASEGT. Trimming took 5 bases from V and 1 from J; bases not matched to a gene: 5. There are 15 residues in the CDR3. The CDR3 DNA reads as TGTGCCAGCAGTAACCGGGACAGGGATAACTATGGCTACACCTTC. The encoded protein is CASSNRDRDNYGYTF.

This sequence joins TRBV11-3 and TRBJ2-5; 10 nucleotides line up with TRBD1. The CDR3 sequence is 14 residues long. Looked up from germline, CDR1 is SGHNT and CDR2 is YENEEA. The V segment lost 5 bases and the J segment 5 bases; nucleotides outside the gene matches: 5. The CDR3 sequence is CASSRRQGAETQYF. Written as DNA, the CDR3 is TGTGCCAGCAGCAGAAGACAGGGGGCCGAGACCCAGTACTTC.

The chain has TRBV5-5 and TRBJ1-2; 9 positions match TRBD1. CDR1 is SGHKS, CDR2 YYEKEE, per germline (reference sequence). J gave up 10 bases and V 3 bases, and 7 bases lay outside the gene matches. The CDR3 runs 13 residues. The CDR3 nucleotides read TGTGCCAGCAGCTGGGGGACAGGGCTAGTCTACACCTTC. Encoded protein: CASSWGTGLVYTF. The variable domain in full, with the rest retrieved from reference TRBV5-5 and TRBJ1-2, is DAGVTQSPTHLIKTRGQQVTLRCSPISGHKSVSWYQQVLGQGPQFIFQYYEKEERGRGNFPDRFSARQFPNYSSELNVNALLLGDSALYLCASSWGTGLVYTFGSGTRLTVV.

This clonotype has only a few counts. This chain uses TRBV6-5 with TRBJ1-1; D ambiguous. Trimming removed 7 bases at V and 1 base at J, with 13 bases between. The CDR3 extends over 14 amino acids. The germline gives CDR1 MNHEY, CDR2 SVGAGI. CDR3 sequence: CASNDHAGNTEAFF. The CDR3 bases are TGTGCCAGCAACGACCATGCAGGGAACACTGAAGCTTTCTTT.

The chain employs TRBV20-1 and TRBJ2-5, with no clear D. Between the trimmed V and J ends, which lost 3 bases and 5 bases, there was a span of 16 bases. The CDR3 extends over 14 amino acids. In germline, CDR1 is DFQATT, CDR2 SNEGSKA (reference sequence). The DNA of the CDR3 is TGCAGTGCTAGGGTTTGGGTAGCTTCGGAGACCCAGTACTTC. Translating it yields CSARVWVASETQYF.

The chain has TRBV10-2 and TRBJ2-5; D tentatively reads TRBD1 or TRBD2 (6 bases each). Germline lookup yields CDR1 WSHSY and CDR2 SAAADI. Between the trimmed V and J ends, which lost 4 bases and 5 bases, there was a span of 11 bases. This CDR3 comprises 13 residues. This CDR3 reads CASSAQGGETQYF. The CDR3 DNA reads TGCGCCAGCAGTGCACAGGGAGGCGAGACCCAGTACTTC.

The chain combines TRBV4-1 with TRBJ1-5, with a possible D match to TRBD1 (6 bases). With 2 bases removed from V and 5 bases from J, the gap between germline ends came to 13 bases. Per the germline V gene, CDR1 is MGHRA and CDR2 is YSYEKL. There are 15 residues in the CDR3. The CDR3 coding sequence is TGCGCCAGCAGCCAAACAGACAGGAATGATCAGCCCCAGCATTTT. Translating it yields CASSQTDRNDQPQHF.

The V and J genes are TRBV3-1 and TRBJ2-1, with 11 bases aligning to TRBD2. The V segment lost 0 bases and the J segment 9 bases; nucleotides outside the gene matches: 4. The CDR3 runs to 15 residues. CDR1 is LGHDT, CDR2 YNNKEL, per germline (reference sequence). The CDR3 region has the DNA TGTGCCAGCAGCCAAGAAGTCCTAGCGGGGGGTGAGCAGTTCTTC. Translating it yields CASSQEVLAGGEQFF.

The chain uses TRBV5-4 and TRBJ2-1; TRBD2 matches 10 bases. The V gene end was trimmed by 0 bases and the J gene end by 7 bases; junction bases not matched to a gene: 1. The CDR3 runs 14 residues. Germline values: CDR1 SGHNT, CDR2 YYREEE (reference sequence). In nucleotides, the CDR3 is TGTGCCAGCAGCTTGGAACTAGCGGGGAATGAGCAGTTCTTC. The encoded protein is CASSLELAGNEQFF.

This clonotype has a handful of counts. This rearrangement joins TRBV6-5 to TRBJ1-2, with 7 bases fitting TRBD1. Germline-derived CDR1 and CDR2 are MNHEY and SVGAGI. V gave up 0 bases and J gave up 7 bases; unmatched junction bases: 5. This CDR3 comprises 14 residues. CDR3 loop: CASSYSRGRSGYTF. In DNA form, the CDR3 reads TGTGCCAGCAGTTACTCTAGGGGGCGGAGTGGCTACACCTTC.

This sequence joins TRBV11-3 and TRBJ2-1; 9 bases map to TRBD1. The CDR3 length is 15 residues. The germline V gene encodes CDR1 SGHNT and CDR2 YENEEA. V dropped 5 bases and J dropped 4; count of bases not matched to a gene: 6. For the CDR3, the DNA is TGTGCCAGCAGCGGTCGGGACAGGGCATACAATGAGCAGTTCTTC. Encoded protein: CASSGRDRAYNEQFF.

This chain uses TRBV6-2 or TRBV6-3 with TRBJ2-1; 10 nucleotides agree with TRBD2. Germline V lookup: CDR1 MNHEY, CDR2 SVGEGT. Trimming cost V 8 bases and J 7 bases; bases outside gene matches: 17. The CDR3 contains 17 residues. The CDR3 spells CASGPPSGGARRNEQFF. In DNA, the CDR3 is TGTGCCAGCGGTCCCCCCAGCGGGGGGGCCCGGAGAAATGAGCAGTTCTTC.

The J gene is TRBJ2-1, the V gene TRBV11-1; D gene uncertain. Trimming shortened V by 3 bases and J by 7 bases, and 4 bases separated the two germline ends. CDR3 length: 11 amino acids. Germline lookup yields CDR1 SGHAT and CDR2 FQDESV (reference sequence). The chain's CDR3 is CASSLRNEQFF. The CDR3 nucleotides read TGTGCCAGCAGCTTGAGGAATGAGCAGTTCTTC.

The V call is TRBV3-1, the J call TRBJ2-5, with TRBD2 matching over 12 bases. CDR3 length: 18 amino acids. CDR1 LGHDT and CDR2 YNNKEL come from the germline V gene (reference sequence). V was clipped by 0 bases and J by 2 bases; unmatched bases: 7. As DNA, the CDR3 is TGTGCCAGCAGCCAAGATTACCGACTAGCGGGAGCTCAAGAGACCCAGTACTTC. This sequence encodes CASSQDYRLAGAQETQYF.

V and J are TRBV12-3 or TRBV12-4 and TRBJ1-1, with no clear D. V was cut by 1 base and J by 3 bases, with 6 bases left in between. There are 13 residues in the CDR3. The CDR3 is CASSLVEDTEAFF. The CDR3 DNA reads as TGTGCCAGCAGTTTAGTAGAGGACACTGAAGCTTTCTTT.

The gene calls are TRBV12-5 and TRBJ2-5, with D uncertain. V lost 6 bases, J lost 1 base, and 6 bases lay in between. The CDR3 length is 12 residues. Germline V gene data show CDR1 as LGHNT and CDR2 as FRNRAP. The chain's CDR3 is CASGAIQETQYF. The CDR3 DNA sequence: TGTGCTAGTGGGGCCATCCAAGAGACCCAGTACTTC. Full variable domain (missing parts from reference TRBV12-5 and TRBJ2-5): DARVTQTPRHKVTEMGQEVTMRCQPILGHNTVFWYRQTMMQGLELLAYFRNRAPLDDSGMPKDRFSAEMPDATLATLKIQPSEPRDSAVYFCASGAIQETQYFGPGTRLLVL.